This TCR beta chain was documented in a study of T-cell reconstitution after alpha-beta-depleted transplantation in children. The germline V gene has CDR1 MNHEY and CDR2 SVGAGI. The CDR3 loop spans 19 amino acids. Trimming removed 2 bases from V and 0 bases from J; junction bases left unmatched: 13. This clonotype was recorded a few times. This sample's TCRbeta library carried unique molecular identifier barcodes. TCRdb re-called the PCR reads through MiXCR, storing one row per CDR3 protein. The sample lists about 500,000 distinct CDR3 sequences; less than 35% were seen once. The origin of this receptor is a human donor who donated a stem cell graft to a child with aplastic anemia. Here the sequenced sample was PBMCs from the stem cell graft donor, taken from the stem cell graft. The V and J genes are TRBV6-5 and TRBJ1-3, with 7 bases fitting TRBD1. The CDR3 protein is CASSYGQGGTFFSGNTIYF. In DNA, the CDR3 is TGTGCCAGCAGTTACGGCCAGGGGGGCACCTTCTTCTCTGGAAACACCATATATTTT.